The text below deals with one TCR beta chain. Its target antigen remains unknown. No qualities accompany the bases; no much larger clone lies one base away. This specimen belongs to a study of radiotherapy plus CTLA-4 blockade in lung cancer (dated by TCRdb to the late 2010s). About the full investigation: Among the enrolled patients, 18% had an objective response, and 25% to 40% reached disease control. Points the paper makes about the study in general: After treatment with radiotherapy and ipilimumab, TCR clones that originated in tumors expanded in peripheral blood. Increased serum interferon-beta after radiation, together with early dynamic changes in blood T cell clones, were reported to be the strongest predictors of response.

The germline V gene (reference sequence) yields SGHNT for CDR1 and YYREEE for CDR2. The CDR3 holds 17 amino acids from the cysteine to the phenylalanine. Only the CDR3 DNA stays, 51 bases, in frame from base 1. V is trimmed back by 4 bases and J by 5 bases, and the junction contains 14 bases that no gene match accounts for. The library was made by the immunoSEQ multiplex PCR assay. TCRdb's version of the immuneACCESS table is confined to in-frame rearrangements and falls short of the full clone set. An unresolved V gene accounts for under half of the shortfall where checked; the remainder is of unknown origin. Across this sample there are some 30,000 clones, with more than 60% seen only once. The ten largest clonotypes hold roughly 7.2% of the sample. The study evaluated CTLA-4 blockade (ipilimumab) given together with focal radiation therapy in patients who had chemo-refractory metastatic non-small-cell lung cancer.

This specimen was peripheral blood, taken from a patient treated with radiotherapy plus ipilimumab. The sequence joins TRBV5-4 to TRBJ2-2; 7 central bases correspond to TRBD1. This receptor was identified in a human donor with non-small cell lung cancer who had stable disease on radiotherapy plus ipilimumab. The DNA is as follows: TGTGCCAGCAGCCCACGAGGCAGGGGGATTGTTACCGGGGAGCTGTTTTTT. Translated, it reads CASSPRGRGIVTGELFF.